This TCR beta chain is from a study of blood T cell repertoires in COVID-19. Here immunoSEQ multiplex PCR was the method, and the copy in TCRdb shows in-frame clones only, minus some. The sample yields roughly 64,000 clones, around nine tenths seen once. V gave up 1 base and J gave up 12 bases, with 13 bases separating them. CDR3 length equals 13 residues. The germline CDR1 and CDR2 sequences are SGHDN and FVKESK. The sequenced sample consisted of peripheral blood. This TCR was recovered from a woman older than 75 with active COVID-19. This sequence joins TRBV14 and TRBJ2-1, with D maybe TRBD1 (6 bases). The CDR3 DNA sequence: TGTGCCAGCAGCCAAGTTGGGGGCCGGGGGCAGTTCTTC. It codes for CASSQVGGRGQFF. Combining the CDR3 with reference TRBV14 and TRBJ2-1 gives the whole variable domain EAGVTQFPSHSVIEKGQTVTLRCDPISGHDNLYWYRRVMGKEIKFLLHFVKESKQDESGMPNNRFLAERTGGTYSTLKVQPAELEDSGVYFCASSQVGGRGQFFGPGTRLTVL.